Below, 14 T cell receptor beta chains from the same sample are listed, as sequenced in a study of cytomegalovirus exposure and HLA in healthy donors (TCRdb year 2017). Library prep was done by the immunoSEQ multiplex PCR assay. For the multiplex PCR, a mixture combining 60 forward primers for TCR Vbeta segments and 13 reverse primers for TCR Jbeta segments was used. Sourced from immuneACCESS, this table was stored by TCRdb with only in-frame sequences that have V and J called. A share of the clones is absent; for the studies checked, an unresolved V gene accounts for under half, and the remainder has no known explanation. The sample profile shows about 100,000 clones; about 74% of them were found once. The ten most abundant clones make up around 5.1% of the sample. Sample: PBMCs. The receptors were gathered from a female donor in good health and CMV-seropositive.

This chain links TRBV4-3 with TRBJ2-1; 12 nucleotides match TRBD1. The CDR3 runs to 15 residues. Losses at the gene ends were 1 base for V and 8 bases for J; bases not matched to a gene: 3. The germline V gene has CDR1 LGHNA and CDR2 YSLEER. CDR3 nucleotides: TGCGCCAGCAGCCAAGTAGGGACAGGGGGCCATGAGCAGTTCTTC. It yields the protein CASSQVGTGGHEQFF.

In nucleotides, the CDR3 is TGTGCCACCCACGGACAGGGGGCACAATACTATGGCTACACCTTC. Protein product: CATHGQGAQYYGYTF. This chain uses TRBV6-1 with TRBJ1-2, with 11 bases that match TRBD1. The length of the CDR3 is 15 residues. Trimming removed 10 bases from V and 3 bases from J; junction bases left unmatched: 10. Germline-derived CDR1 and CDR2 are MNHNS and SASEGT.

This chain links TRBV2 with TRBJ2-3; TRBD2 matches 7 bases. Germline lookup yields CDR1 SNHLY and CDR2 FYNNEI. CDR3 size: 15 residues. Germline trimming cut 6 bases from V and 0 bases from J; bases unmatched to any gene: 6. The CDR3 region is CASRRTSVSTDTQYF. Written as DNA, the CDR3 is TGTGCCAGCAGGAGAACTAGCGTTAGCACAGATACGCAGTATTTT.

This clone showed up just a few times. The CDR3 protein is CASSRVAGENEQFF. The DNA of the CDR3 is TGTGCCAGCAGCCGAGTTGCGGGAGAAAATGAGCAGTTCTTC. The chain joins TRBV7-2 to TRBJ2-1; 7 bases are a match to TRBD2. CDR1 SGHTA and CDR2 FQGNSA come from the germline V gene. The CDR3 is 14 residues long. V lost 5 bases to trimming and J lost 7 bases; unmatched junction nucleotides: 8.

The chain uses TRBV6-1 and TRBJ2-1; no firm D call. Germline V CDR1 and CDR2: MNHNS, SASEGT. The CDR3 runs 12 residues. With 7 bases removed from V and 8 bases from J, the gap between germline ends came to 12 bases. The CDR3 loop reads CASKGNRDEQFF. The CDR3 DNA reads as TGTGCCAGCAAAGGCAACCGGGATGAGCAGTTCTTC.

The genes are TRBV5-1 and TRBJ2-5, with TRBD2 matching 12 bases. The CDR3 runs to 15 residues. The J segment lost 1 base and the V segment lost 4 bases, leaving 2 bases of the junction unmatched. CDR1 and CDR2 from the germline V gene are SGHRS and YFSETQ. CDR3: CASSRTSGTQETQYF. The CDR3 DNA is TGCGCCAGCAGCCGGACTAGCGGGACCCAAGAGACCCAGTACTTC.

This chain connects TRBV5-5 to TRBJ1-6; 7 bases are shared with TRBD1. The CDR3 is 15 amino acids. Germline CDR1 and CDR2: SGHKS and YYEKEE (reference sequence). With V trimmed by 9 bases and J by 5 bases, 11 bases remained unmatched. The CDR3 DNA sequence: TGTGCCACCAGGCGGTCAGGGGGAGATAATTCACCCCTCCACTTT. Amino acids: CATRRSGGDNSPLHF.

The chain couples TRBV6-6 to TRBJ2-7; 7 bases are a match to TRBD2. The CDR3 extends over 14 amino acids. J gave up 0 bases and V 5 bases, and 4 bases lay outside the gene matches. CDR1 and CDR2 (germline): MNHNY, SVGAGI (reference sequence). The CDR3 DNA sequence: TGTGCCAGCAGTCACGGGGGGAGCTCCTACGAGCAGTACTTC. It is translated as CASSHGGSSYEQYF.

This clone showed up just a few times. V gene TRBV2 combines with J gene TRBJ2-7; 7 nucleotides agree with TRBD1. Trimming removed 6 bases from V and 9 bases from J; junction bases left unmatched: 11. Per germline, CDR1 SNHLY and CDR2 FYNNEI. The CDR3 totals 13 residues. For the CDR3, the DNA is TGTGCCAGCAGGGCCGGGACAGAACTGAGGCAGTACTTC. Amino acid sequence: CASRAGTELRQYF.

This chain joins TRBV6-6 and TRBJ2-1; TRBD1 agrees at 8 bases. V lost 7 bases and J lost 9; bases outside the gene matches: 14. Germline V CDR1 and CDR2: MNHNY, SVGAGI (reference sequence). The CDR3 length is 15 residues. In nucleotides, the CDR3 is TGTGCCAGCACCCTAGGACAGGGAGGATTAGTTGAGCAGTTCTTC. It codes for CASTLGQGGLVEQFF.

The chain carries TRBV6-5 and TRBJ1-4; 7 nucleotides match TRBD1. From germline, CDR1 is MNHEY and CDR2 SVGAGI. The CDR3 has 14 amino acids. V lost 11 bases, J lost 2 bases, and 8 bases stayed unmatched. CDR3 sequence (DNA): TGTGCCTCGAAGACAGGGCCGACTAATGAAAAACTGTTTTTT. It translates to CASKTGPTNEKLFF.

This clone was detected only once. J is TRBJ2-2 and V is TRBV19, with TRBD2 identical over 7 bases. This CDR3 is 15 amino acids long. In germline, CDR1 is LNHDA, CDR2 SQIVND (reference sequence). V lost 1 base, J lost 5 bases, and 4 bases stayed unmatched. CDR3 loop: CASSIVREWTGELFF. CDR3 nucleotide sequence: TGTGCCAGTAGTATAGTGCGGGAGTGGACCGGGGAGCTGTTTTTT.

This chain links TRBV5-8 with TRBJ2-2; D gene ambiguous. The V end lost 6 bases, the J end lost 5 bases, and 11 bases lay between the germline ends. There are 13 residues in the CDR3. Germline values: CDR1 SGHTS, CDR2 YDEGEE. CDR3 DNA: TGTGCCAGCATCCCCCAACTTACCGGGGAGCTGTTTTTT. Protein product: CASIPQLTGELFF.

The gene calls are TRBV5-1 and TRBJ1-6; no clear D gene. Germline V CDR1 and CDR2: SGHRS, YFSETQ. The CDR3 loop spans 14 amino acids. Trimming took 5 bases from V and 8 from J, leaving 14 bases between them. In nucleotides, the CDR3 is TGCGCCAGCAGATTTGGGCAGACGGATTCACCCCTCCACTTT. The encoded protein is CASRFGQTDSPLHF.